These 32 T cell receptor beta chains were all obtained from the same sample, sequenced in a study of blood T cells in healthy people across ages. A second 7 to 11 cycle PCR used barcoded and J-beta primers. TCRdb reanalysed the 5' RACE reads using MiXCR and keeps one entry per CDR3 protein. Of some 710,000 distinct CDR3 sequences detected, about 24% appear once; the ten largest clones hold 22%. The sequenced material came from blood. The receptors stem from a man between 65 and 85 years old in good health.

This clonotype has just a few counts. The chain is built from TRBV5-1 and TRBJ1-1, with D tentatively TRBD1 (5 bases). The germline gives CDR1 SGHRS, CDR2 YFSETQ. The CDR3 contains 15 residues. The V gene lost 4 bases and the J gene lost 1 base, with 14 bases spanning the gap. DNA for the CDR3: TGCGCCAGCAGCCGGAGGGGCGGCGGGAACACTGAAGCTTTCTTT. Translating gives CASSRRGGGNTEAFF.

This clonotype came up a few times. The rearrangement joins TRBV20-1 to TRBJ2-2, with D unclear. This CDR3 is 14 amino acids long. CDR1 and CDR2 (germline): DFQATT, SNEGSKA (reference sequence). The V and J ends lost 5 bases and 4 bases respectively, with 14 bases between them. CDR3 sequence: CSAADTESTGELFF. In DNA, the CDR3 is TGCAGTGCTGCAGACACTGAGAGCACCGGGGAGCTGTTTTTT.

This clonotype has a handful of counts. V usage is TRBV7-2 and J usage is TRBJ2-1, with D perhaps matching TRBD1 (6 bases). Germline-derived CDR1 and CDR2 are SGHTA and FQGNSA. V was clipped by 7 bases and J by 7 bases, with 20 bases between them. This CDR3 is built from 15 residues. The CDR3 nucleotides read TGTGCCAGCATCCCTCCCAGAGGGGGAAGGAATGAGCAGTTCTTC. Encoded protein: CASIPPRGGRNEQFF.

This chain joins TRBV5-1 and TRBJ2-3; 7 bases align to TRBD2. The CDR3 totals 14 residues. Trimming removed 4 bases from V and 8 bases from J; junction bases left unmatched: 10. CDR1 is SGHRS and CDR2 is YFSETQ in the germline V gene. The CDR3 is CASSRGEERGTQYF. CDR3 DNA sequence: TGCGCCAGCAGCCGCGGTGAGGAGCGGGGTACGCAGTATTTT.

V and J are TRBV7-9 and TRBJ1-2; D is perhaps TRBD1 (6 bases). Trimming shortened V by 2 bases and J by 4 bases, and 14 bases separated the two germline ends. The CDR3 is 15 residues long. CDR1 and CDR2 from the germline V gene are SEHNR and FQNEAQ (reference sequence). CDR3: CASSLSTGTLYGYTF. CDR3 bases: TGTGCCAGCAGCTTATCAACCGGGACACTCTATGGCTACACCTTC.

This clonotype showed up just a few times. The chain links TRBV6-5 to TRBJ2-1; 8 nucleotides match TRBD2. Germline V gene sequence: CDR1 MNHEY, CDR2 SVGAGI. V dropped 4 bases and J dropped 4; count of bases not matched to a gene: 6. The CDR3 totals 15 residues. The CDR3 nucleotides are TGTGCCAGCAGTTCCCCCGGGACTAGTTACAATGAGCAGTTCTTC. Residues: CASSSPGTSYNEQFF.

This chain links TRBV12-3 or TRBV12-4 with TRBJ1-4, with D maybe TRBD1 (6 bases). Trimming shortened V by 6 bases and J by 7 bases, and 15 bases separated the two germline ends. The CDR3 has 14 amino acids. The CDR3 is CASRTTGKGEKLFF. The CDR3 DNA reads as TGTGCCAGCAGGACAACAGGGAAGGGTGAAAAACTGTTTTTT.

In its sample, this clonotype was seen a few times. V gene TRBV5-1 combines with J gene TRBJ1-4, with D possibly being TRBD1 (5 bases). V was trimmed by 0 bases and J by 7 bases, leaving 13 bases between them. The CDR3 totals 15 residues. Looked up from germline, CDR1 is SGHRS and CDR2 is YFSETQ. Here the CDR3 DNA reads TGCGCCAGCAGCTTGGCCTTACAGGATGGTGAAAAACTGTTTTTT. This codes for CASSLALQDGEKLFF.

The CDR3 region has the DNA TGTGCCTGGAGTGGGGTCAAGGGCACCATATATTTT. Its protein product is CAWSGVKGTIYF. The chain carries TRBV30 and TRBJ1-3; D not certain. V gave up 1 base and J gave up 9 bases, with 10 bases separating them. The CDR3 spans 12 residues. The germline V gene has CDR1 GTSNPN and CDR2 SVGIG (reference sequence).

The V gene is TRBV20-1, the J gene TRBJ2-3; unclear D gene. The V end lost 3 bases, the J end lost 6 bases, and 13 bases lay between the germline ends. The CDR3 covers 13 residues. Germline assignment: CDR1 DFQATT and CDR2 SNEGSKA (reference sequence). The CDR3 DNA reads TGCAGTGCTAGTGGCGCCTTACCTGATACGCAGTATTTT. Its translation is CSASGALPDTQYF.

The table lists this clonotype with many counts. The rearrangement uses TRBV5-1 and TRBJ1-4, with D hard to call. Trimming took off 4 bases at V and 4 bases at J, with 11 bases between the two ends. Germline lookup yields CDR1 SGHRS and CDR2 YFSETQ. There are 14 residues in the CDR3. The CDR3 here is CASSPDGLNEKLFF. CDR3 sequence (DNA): TGCGCCAGCAGCCCGGACGGTCTTAATGAAAAACTGTTTTTT.

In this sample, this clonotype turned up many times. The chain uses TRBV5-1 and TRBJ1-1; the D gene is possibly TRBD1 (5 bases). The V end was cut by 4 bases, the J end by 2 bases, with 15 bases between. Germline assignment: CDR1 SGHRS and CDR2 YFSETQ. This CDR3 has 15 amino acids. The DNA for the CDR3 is TGCGCCAGCAGCCTAGACGGGACGGCTAACACTGAAGCTTTCTTT. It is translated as CASSLDGTANTEAFF.

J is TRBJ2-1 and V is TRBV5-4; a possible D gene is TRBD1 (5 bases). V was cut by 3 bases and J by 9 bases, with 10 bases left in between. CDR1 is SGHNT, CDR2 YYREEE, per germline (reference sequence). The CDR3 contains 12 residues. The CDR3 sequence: CASSSSGFEQFF. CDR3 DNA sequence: TGTGCCAGCAGCTCATCAGGGTTTGAGCAGTTCTTC.

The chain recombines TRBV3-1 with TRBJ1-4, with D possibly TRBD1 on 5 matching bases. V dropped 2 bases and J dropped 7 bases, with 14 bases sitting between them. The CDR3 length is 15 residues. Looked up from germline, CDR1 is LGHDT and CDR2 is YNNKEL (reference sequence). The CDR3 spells CASSQSIGTSEKLFF. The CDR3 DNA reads TGTGCCAGCAGCCAATCAATTGGGACCTCTGAAAAACTGTTTTTT.

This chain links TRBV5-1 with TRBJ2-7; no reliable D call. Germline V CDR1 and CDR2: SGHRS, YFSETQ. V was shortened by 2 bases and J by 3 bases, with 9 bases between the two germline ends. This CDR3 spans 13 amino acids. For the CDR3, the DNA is TGCGCCAGCAGCTTTGCTCCGGACTACGAGCAGTACTTC. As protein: CASSFAPDYEQYF.

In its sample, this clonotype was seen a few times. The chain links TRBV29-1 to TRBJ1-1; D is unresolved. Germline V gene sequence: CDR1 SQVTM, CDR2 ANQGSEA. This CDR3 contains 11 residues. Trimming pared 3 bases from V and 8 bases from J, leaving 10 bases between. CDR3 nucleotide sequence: TGCAGCGTTGAGGACGGAGGAGAAGCTTTCTTT. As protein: CSVEDGGEAFF.

In nucleotides, the CDR3 is TGTGCCAGCAGTGTAGCGGGAGGTTCAGAGACCCAGTACTTC. Its translation is CASSVAGGSETQYF. This chain connects TRBV2 to TRBJ2-5; 10 nucleotides align to TRBD2. From germline, CDR1 is SNHLY and CDR2 FYNNEI. The V and J ends lost 4 bases and 4 bases, in that order; junction bases with no gene match: 3. The CDR3 spans 14 residues.

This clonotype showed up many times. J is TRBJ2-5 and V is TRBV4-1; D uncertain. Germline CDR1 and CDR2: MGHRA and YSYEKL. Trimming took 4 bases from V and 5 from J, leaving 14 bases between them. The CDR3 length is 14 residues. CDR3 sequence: CASSRDQVFETQYF. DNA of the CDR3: TGCGCCAGCAGCCGAGACCAGGTTTTCGAGACCCAGTACTTC.

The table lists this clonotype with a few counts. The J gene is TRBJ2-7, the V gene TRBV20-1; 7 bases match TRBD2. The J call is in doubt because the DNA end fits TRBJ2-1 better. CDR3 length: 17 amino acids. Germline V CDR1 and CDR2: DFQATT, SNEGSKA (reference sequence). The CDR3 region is CSARALTMGGGYNEQFF. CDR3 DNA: TGCAGTGCTAGGGCCCTGACGATGGGCGGGGGATACAATGAGCAGTTCTTC.

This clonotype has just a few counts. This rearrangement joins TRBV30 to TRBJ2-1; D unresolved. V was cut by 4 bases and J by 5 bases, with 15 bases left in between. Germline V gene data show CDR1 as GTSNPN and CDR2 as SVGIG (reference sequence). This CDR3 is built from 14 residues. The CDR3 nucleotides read TGTGCCTGGACCCGACAAGTCTTCGACAATGAGCAGTTCTTC. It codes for CAWTRQVFDNEQFF.

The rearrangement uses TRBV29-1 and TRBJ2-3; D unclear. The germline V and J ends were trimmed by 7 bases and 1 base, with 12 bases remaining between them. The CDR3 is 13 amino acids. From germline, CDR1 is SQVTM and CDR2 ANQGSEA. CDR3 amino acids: CSATSVGTDTQYF. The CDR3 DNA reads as TGCAGCGCTACCTCGGTTGGCACAGATACGCAGTATTTT.

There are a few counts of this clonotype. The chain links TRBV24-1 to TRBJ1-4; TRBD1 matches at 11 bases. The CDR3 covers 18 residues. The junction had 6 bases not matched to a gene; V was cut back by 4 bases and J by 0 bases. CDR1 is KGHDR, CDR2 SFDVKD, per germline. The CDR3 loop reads CATSDPGTGGATNEKLFF. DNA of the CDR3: TGTGCCACCAGTGACCCAGGGACAGGGGGTGCAACTAATGAAAAACTGTTTTTT.

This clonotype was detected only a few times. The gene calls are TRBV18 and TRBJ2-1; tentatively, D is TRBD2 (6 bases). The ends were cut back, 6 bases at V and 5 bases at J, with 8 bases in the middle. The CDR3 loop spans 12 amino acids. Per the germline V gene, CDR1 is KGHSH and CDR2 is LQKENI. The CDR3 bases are TGTGCCAGCTCCCCTAGCGACAATGAGCAGTTCTTC. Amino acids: CASSPSDNEQFF.

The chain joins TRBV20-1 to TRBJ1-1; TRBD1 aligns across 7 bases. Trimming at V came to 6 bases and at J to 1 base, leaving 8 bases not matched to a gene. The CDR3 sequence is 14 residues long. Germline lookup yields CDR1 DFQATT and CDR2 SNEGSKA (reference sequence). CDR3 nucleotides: TGCAGTGCAACTGACAGGGCGAGGAACACTGAAGCTTTCTTT. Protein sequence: CSATDRARNTEAFF.

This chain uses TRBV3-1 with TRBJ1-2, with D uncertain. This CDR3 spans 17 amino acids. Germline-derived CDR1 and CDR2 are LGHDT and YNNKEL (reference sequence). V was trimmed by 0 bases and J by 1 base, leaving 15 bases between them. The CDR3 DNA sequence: TGTGCCAGCAGCCAAGATCTTGGAGAAACCAATAACTATGGCTACACCTTC. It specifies CASSQDLGETNNYGYTF.

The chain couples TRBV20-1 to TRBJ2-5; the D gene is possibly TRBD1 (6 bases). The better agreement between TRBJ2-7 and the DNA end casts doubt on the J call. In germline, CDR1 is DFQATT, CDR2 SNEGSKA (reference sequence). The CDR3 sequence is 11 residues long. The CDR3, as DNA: TGCAGTGCAACAGGACAGTTCGAGCAGTACTTC. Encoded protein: CSATGQFEQYF.

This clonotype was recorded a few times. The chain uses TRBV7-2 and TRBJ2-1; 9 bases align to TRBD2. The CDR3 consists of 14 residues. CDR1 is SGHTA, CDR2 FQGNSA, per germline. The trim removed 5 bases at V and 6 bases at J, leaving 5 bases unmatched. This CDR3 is CASSRMTSGNEQFF. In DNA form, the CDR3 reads TGTGCCAGCAGCAGAATGACTAGCGGCAATGAGCAGTTCTTC.

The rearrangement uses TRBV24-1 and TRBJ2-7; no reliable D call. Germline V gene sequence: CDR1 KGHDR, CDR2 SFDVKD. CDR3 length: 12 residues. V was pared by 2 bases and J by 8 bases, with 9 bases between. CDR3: CATSDYPGKQYF. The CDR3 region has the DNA TGTGCCACCAGTGATTATCCAGGCAAGCAGTACTTC.

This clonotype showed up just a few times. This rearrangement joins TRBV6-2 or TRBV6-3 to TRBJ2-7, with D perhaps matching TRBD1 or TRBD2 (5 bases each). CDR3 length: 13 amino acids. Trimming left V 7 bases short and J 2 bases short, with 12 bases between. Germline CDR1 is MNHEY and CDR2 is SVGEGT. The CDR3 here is CASNNEGPYEQYV. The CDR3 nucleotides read TGTGCCAGCAACAACGAGGGACCCTACGAGCAGTACGTC.

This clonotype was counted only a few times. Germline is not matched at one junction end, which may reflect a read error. CDR3: CSARDRRAISF. The DNA for the CDR3 is TGCAGTGCTAGAGATCGGCGGGCTATCTCTTTC. The V and J genes are TRBV20-1 and TRBJ1-2; D is unresolved. The germline V gene has CDR1 DFQATT and CDR2 SNEGSKA (reference sequence). CDR3 length: 11 amino acids.

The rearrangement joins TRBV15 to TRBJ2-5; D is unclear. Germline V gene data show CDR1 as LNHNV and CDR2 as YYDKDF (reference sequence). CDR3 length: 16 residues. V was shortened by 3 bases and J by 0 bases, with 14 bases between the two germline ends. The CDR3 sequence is CATSSGTSWYQETQYF. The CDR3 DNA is TGTGCCACCAGCAGTGGAACCAGTTGGTACCAAGAGACCCAGTACTTC.

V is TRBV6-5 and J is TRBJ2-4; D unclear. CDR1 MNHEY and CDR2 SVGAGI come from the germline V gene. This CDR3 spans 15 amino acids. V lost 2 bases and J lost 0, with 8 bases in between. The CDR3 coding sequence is TGTGCCAGCAGTTACAGTTTTTTAGCCAAAAACATTCAGTACTTC. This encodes CASSYSFLAKNIQYF.